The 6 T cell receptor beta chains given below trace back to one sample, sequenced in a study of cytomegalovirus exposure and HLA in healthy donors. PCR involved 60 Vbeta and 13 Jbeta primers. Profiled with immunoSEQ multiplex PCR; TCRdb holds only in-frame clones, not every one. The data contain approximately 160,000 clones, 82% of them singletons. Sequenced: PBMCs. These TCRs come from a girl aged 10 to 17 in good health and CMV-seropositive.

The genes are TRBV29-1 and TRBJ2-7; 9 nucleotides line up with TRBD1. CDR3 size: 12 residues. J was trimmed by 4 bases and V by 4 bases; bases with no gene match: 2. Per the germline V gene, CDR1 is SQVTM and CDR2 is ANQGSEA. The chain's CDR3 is CSVGDRVYEQYF. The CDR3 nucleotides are TGCAGCGTTGGGGACAGGGTGTACGAGCAGTACTTC.

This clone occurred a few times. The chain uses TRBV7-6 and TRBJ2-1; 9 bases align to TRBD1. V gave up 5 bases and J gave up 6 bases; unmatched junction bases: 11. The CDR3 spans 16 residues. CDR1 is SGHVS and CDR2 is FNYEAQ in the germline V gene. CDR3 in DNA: TGTGCCAGCAGCGGCCCGGCGGGGACAGGGTTCAATGAGCAGTTCTTC. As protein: CASSGPAGTGFNEQFF.

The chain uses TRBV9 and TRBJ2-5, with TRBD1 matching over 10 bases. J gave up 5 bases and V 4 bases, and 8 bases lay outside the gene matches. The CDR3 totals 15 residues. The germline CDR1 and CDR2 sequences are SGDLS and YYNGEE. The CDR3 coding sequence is TGTGCCAGCAGCAAATGGACAGGGGGTAGGGAGACCCAGTACTTC. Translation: CASSKWTGGRETQYF.

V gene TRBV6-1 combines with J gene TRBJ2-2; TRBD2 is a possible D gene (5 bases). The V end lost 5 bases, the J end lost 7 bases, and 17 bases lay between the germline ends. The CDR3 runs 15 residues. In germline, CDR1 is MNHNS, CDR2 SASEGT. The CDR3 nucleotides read TGTGCCAGCAGTATAAGTGGGGAAGCGGTCGGGGAGCTGTTTTTT. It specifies CASSISGEAVGELFF.

CDR3 region: CASSRTGDGNQPQHF. In DNA, the CDR3 is TGTGCCAGCAGCCGGACTGGGGATGGCAATCAGCCCCAGCATTTT. V usage is TRBV7-9 and J usage is TRBJ1-5; D remains ambiguous. Germline V gives CDR1 SEHNR, CDR2 FQNEAQ (reference sequence). This CDR3 is built from 15 residues. Trimming stripped 5 bases from V and 2 bases from J, with 13 bases between. The entire variable domain, with the rest obtained from reference TRBV7-9 and TRBJ1-5, is as follows: DTGVSQNPRHKITKRGQNVTFRCDPISEHNRLYWYRQTLGQGPEFLTYFQNEAQLEKSRLLSDRFSAERPKGSFSTLEIQRTEQGDSAMYLCASSRTGDGNQPQHFGDGTRLSIL.

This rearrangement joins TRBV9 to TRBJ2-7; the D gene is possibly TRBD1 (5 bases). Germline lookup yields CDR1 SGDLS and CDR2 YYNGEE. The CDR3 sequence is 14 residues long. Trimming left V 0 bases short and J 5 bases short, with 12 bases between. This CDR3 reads CASSVESGKDEQYF. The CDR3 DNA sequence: TGTGCCAGCAGCGTAGAGTCAGGGAAGGACGAGCAGTACTTC.